The clone carrying this T cell receptor beta chain was counted only a few times. Its antigen is still unknown. This sample was taken from a study of T cell repertoires in cytomegalovirus infection. Across the study: HLA-C-restricted CMV epitopes, recently identified, and well-studied HLA-B-restricted ones were used by the study. The public TCR beta signatures pointed to both CMV infection and matching HLA type. Study-level points and caveats: CMV carriers having the relevant HLA were flagged by cumulative public TCR beta family frequency. Ex vivo, HLA-C-restricted CMV-specific TCR beta clonotypes prevailed over the rest of the response.

One entry per CDR3 protein results from TCRdb running MiXCR on the reads. The sample has about 340,000 distinct CDR3 sequences; 25% to 35% are singletons. The sequence was obtained from a human donor in good health (CMV status not recorded). Some clones in this sample may be carry-over from other donors' samples. Sample: cultured PBMCs, taken from culture after CMV antigen stimulation.

DNA for the CDR3: TGTGCCAGCAGTTCCACAGGGACTACCTACGAGCAGTACTTC. It is translated as CASSSTGTTYEQYF. The gene calls are TRBV5-6 and TRBJ2-7, with D perhaps TRBD2 (7 bases). This CDR3 has 14 amino acids. Trimming stripped 5 bases from V and 2 bases from J, with 14 bases between. Germline V gene data show CDR1 as SGHDT and CDR2 as YYEEEE. The complete variable domain, with remaining parts taken from reference TRBV5-6 and TRBJ2-7, reads DAGVTQSPTHLIKTRGQQVTLRCSPKSGHDTVSWYQQALGQGPQFIFQYYEEEERQRGNFPDRFSGHQFPNYSSELNVNALLLGDSALYLCASSSTGTTYEQYFGPGTRLTVT.